The rows below give T cell receptor beta chains drawn from one sample of a study of shared clonotypes between healthy human individuals. Assay: immunoSEQ multiplex PCR; the TCRdb copy retains only in-frame clones and omits some. Of approximately 2,200,000 clones detected, under 95% appear once; the ten largest clones hold about 1.5%. What was sequenced was naive CD8+ T cells from PBMCs. The receptors were sampled from a man younger than 35 in good health. Some clones in this sample may be carry-over from other donors' samples. Both conserved end residues are part of each CDR3. Fields, in order: V gene, J gene, D gene, clone size, CDR3 DNA, CDR3 protein. A D gene is named only where the DNA matches it firmly. For some rows the clone size is stated as once, few or many, or as a class when expanded; others skip it.

TRBV7-9	TRBJ1-1	.	.	TGTGCCAGCAGCTCCCTGTTGATCACTGAAGCTTTCTTT	CASSSLLITEAFF
TRBV7-8	TRBJ2-7	.	.	TGTGCCAGCAGCTTAGCAATTAGGAGGGCTGATCTCTCCTACGAGCAGTACTTC	CASSLAIRRADLSYEQYF
TRBV4-3	TRBJ2-7	TRBD2	.	TGCGCCAGCAGCCAAACCGGGACTAGCGGGATCTACGAGCAGTACTTC	CASSQTGTSGIYEQYF
TRBV10-3	TRBJ2-1	TRBD1	.	TGTGCCATCAGTGAGTCGAATCAGGGGGCTGTGGTGCACAATGAGCAGTTCTTC	CAISESNQGAVVHNEQFF
TRBV28	TRBJ2-1	.	.	TGTGCCAGCAGTTTTGGGCCGAGGAATGAGCAGTTCTTC	CASSFGPRNEQFF
TRBV5-6	TRBJ2-2	.	.	TGTGCCAGCAGCTTAAGCACCGGGGAGCTGTTTTTT	CASSLSTGELFF
TRBV9	TRBJ2-4	TRBD1	.	TGTGCCAGCAGCGCCGGACAGGGGGAGGCCAAAAACATTCAGTACTTC	CASSAGQGEAKNIQYF
TRBV27	TRBJ2-1	.	.	TGTGCCAGCAGTGGGGGCTATGAGCAGTTCTTC	CASSGGYEQFF
TRBV28	TRBJ1-1	.	.	TGTGCCAGCAGTTCCCAGCAGGTGACTGAAGCTTTCTTT	CASSSQQVTEAFF
TRBV4-1	TRBJ2-1	.	.	TGCGCCAGCAGCCAACTGTTGGTTGATGAGCAGTTCTTC	CASSQLLVDEQFF
TRBV9	TRBJ1-4	.	.	TGTGCCAGCAGCGTATCCGGAGGGGTTGATGAAAAACTGTTTTTT	CASSVSGGVDEKLFF
TRBV5-6	TRBJ2-7	.	once	TGTGCCAGCAGCGGGGACTCCTACGAGCAGTACTTC	CASSGDSYEQYF
TRBV7-8	TRBJ2-7	.	.	TGTGCCAGCACGGCGGGACTCTCCTACGAGCAGTACTTC	CASTAGLSYEQYF
TRBV19	TRBJ1-1	.	.	TGTGCCAGTAGTAATCCGGAGGGGGGGAGCGTGAACACTGAAGCTTTCTTT	CASSNPEGGSVNTEAFF
TRBV27	TRBJ2-7	.	.	TGTGCCAGCAGCCCGGGTGGGGGTCAAAAAACCTACGAGCAGTACTTC	CASSPGGGQKTYEQYF
TRBV27	TRBJ2-5	.	.	TGTGCCAGCAGTTTATCGGCGAGGAACCAAGAGACCCAGTACTTC	CASSLSARNQETQYF
TRBV9	TRBJ2-3	.	once	TGTGCCAGCAGCGTAGAGTGGGGCACAGATACGCAGTATTTT	CASSVEWGTDTQYF
TRBV7-2	TRBJ2-1	.	once	TGTGCCAGCAGCTTACTTGGAGACTCACACAATGAGCAGTTCTTC	CASSLLGDSHNEQFF
TRBV27	TRBJ1-1	TRBD1	.	TGTGCCAGCAGTTTCCCAGGGGGAACTGAAGCTTTCTTT	CASSFPGGTEAFF
TRBV19	TRBJ2-7	.	.	TGTGCCAGTAGTGGACGCCGCTCCTACGAGCAGTACTTC	CASSGRRSYEQYF
TRBV27	TRBJ2-7	.	.	TGTGCCAGCAGTTCACGGGACGGATTATACGAGCAGTACTTC	CASSSRDGLYEQYF
TRBV28	TRBJ2-3	.	.	TGTGCCAGCAGCAAGTCTCGGAGGGGCACAGATACGCAGTATTTT	CASSKSRRGTDTQYF
TRBV7-9	TRBJ1-1	.	few	TGTGCCAGCAGCTTAGGGGTTTCGGCCGAAGCTTTCTTT	CASSLGVSAEAFF
TRBV27	TRBJ1-5	.	.	TGTGCCAGCAGTTTACACCGGGTTGGCAATCAGCCCCAGCATTTT	CASSLHRVGNQPQHF
TRBV4-1	TRBJ2-7	TRBD2	.	TGCGCCAGCAGCCAAGGAGCGAGGCTAGCGGCCTCCTACGAGCAGTACTTC	CASSQGARLAASYEQYF
TRBV6-5	TRBJ2-7	TRBD1	.	TGTGCCAGCAGTTACTCTGTGGGACAGACGTATTACGAGCAGTACTTC	CASSYSVGQTYYEQYF